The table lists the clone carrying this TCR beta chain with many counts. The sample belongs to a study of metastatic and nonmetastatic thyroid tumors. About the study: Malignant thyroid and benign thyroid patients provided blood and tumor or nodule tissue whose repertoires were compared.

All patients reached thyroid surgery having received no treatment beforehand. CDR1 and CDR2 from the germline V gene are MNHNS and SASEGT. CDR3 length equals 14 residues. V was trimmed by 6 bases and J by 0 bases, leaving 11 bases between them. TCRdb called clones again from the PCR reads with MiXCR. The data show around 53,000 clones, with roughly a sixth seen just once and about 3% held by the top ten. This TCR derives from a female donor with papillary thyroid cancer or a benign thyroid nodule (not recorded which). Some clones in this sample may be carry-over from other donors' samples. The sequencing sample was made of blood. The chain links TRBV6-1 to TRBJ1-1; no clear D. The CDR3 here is CASSVTEMNTEAFF. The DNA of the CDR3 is TGTGCCAGCAGCGTCACAGAAATGAACACTGAAGCTTTCTTT.